What follows is one TCR beta chain and its context. Its antigen is not identified. This sample's treatment: roughly 19 received Ad26.COV2.S at low or high dose, single or two shots; about 5 received placebo; per-sample allocation not given. Sampling occurred on day 63 after the first vaccine or placebo injection. This sample was taken from a study of Ad26.COV2.S vaccination and SARS-CoV-2 variants. Study-level background: Intramuscular Ad26.COV2.S doses were given once or twice, 56 days apart.

This CDR3 region has 15 residues. Trimming stripped 2 bases from V and 0 bases from J, with 11 bases between. The V gene's germline CDR1 is MNHEY and CDR2 SMNVEV (reference sequence). Study-wide results and caveats: It was found that vaccine and placebo recipients had similar non-spike TCR breadth.

Only in-frame clones appear in the TCRdb table, and some are missing; sequencing was by immunoSEQ multiplex PCR. The table lists some 270,000 clones, about 83% of them singletons. The TCR was taken from a person aged 18-65 years who received the Ad26.COV2.S COVID-19 vaccine or a placebo. This chain uses TRBV27 with TRBJ2-7, with D unclear. The sequencing here drew on peripheral blood, taken in a trial of Ad26.COV2.S vaccine versus placebo. The CDR3: CASSLNPQISYEQYF. CDR3 DNA sequence: TGTGCCAGCAGTTTAAATCCCCAGATCTCCTACGAGCAGTACTTC.